This TCR beta chain was captured by sequencing in a study of blood T cell repertoires in COVID-19. Per the germline V gene, CDR1 is SGHTA and CDR2 is FQGNSA. Losses at the gene ends were 1 base for V and 3 bases for J; bases not matched to a gene: 1. The CDR3 runs 16 residues. The repertoire was sequenced with immunoSEQ multiplex PCR; TCRdb's copy has only in-frame clones and lacks some. The sample yields some 100,000 clones, approximately 90% seen once. The sequence was obtained from a man in his sixties with acute or convalescent COVID-19. This chain joins TRBV7-2 and TRBJ2-3, with 13 bases aligning to TRBD2. Sequencing input: peripheral blood. Here the CDR3 reads CASSLGTSGSTDTQYF. The DNA of the CDR3 is TGTGCCAGCAGCTTAGGGACTAGCGGGAGTACAGATACGCAGTATTTT.